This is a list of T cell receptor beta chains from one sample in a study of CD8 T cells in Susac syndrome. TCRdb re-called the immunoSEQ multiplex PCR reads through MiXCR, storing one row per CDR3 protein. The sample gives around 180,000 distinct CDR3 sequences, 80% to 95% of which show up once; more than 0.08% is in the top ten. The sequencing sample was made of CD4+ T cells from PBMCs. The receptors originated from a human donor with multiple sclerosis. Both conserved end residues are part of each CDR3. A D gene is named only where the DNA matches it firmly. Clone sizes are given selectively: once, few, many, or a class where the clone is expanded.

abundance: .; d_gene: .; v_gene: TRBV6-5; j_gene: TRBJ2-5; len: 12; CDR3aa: CASSWSGETQYF
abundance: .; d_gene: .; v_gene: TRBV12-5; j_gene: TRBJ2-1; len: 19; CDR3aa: CASGLGPKSGDLTYNEQFF
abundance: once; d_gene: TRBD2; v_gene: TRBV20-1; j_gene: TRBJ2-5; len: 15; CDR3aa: CSARGLSGDQETQYF
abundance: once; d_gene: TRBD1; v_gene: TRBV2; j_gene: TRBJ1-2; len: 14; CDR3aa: CASSDTGTGKGYTF
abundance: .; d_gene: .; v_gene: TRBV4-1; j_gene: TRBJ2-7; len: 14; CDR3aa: CASSQAGTLYEQYF
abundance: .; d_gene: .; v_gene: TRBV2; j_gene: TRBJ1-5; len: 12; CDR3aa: CASSWEGQPQHF
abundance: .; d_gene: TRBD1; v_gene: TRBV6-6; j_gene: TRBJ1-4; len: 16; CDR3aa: CASSFGQGTRGEKLFF
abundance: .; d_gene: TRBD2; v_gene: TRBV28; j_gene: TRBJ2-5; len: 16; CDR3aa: CATQGILLAGGETQYF
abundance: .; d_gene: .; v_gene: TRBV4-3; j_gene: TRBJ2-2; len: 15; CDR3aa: CASSQELTTTGELFF
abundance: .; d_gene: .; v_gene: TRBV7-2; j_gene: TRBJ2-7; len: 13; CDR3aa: CASSFGSSYEQYF
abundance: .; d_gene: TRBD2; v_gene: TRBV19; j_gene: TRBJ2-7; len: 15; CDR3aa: CASSPLAGAPTKQYF